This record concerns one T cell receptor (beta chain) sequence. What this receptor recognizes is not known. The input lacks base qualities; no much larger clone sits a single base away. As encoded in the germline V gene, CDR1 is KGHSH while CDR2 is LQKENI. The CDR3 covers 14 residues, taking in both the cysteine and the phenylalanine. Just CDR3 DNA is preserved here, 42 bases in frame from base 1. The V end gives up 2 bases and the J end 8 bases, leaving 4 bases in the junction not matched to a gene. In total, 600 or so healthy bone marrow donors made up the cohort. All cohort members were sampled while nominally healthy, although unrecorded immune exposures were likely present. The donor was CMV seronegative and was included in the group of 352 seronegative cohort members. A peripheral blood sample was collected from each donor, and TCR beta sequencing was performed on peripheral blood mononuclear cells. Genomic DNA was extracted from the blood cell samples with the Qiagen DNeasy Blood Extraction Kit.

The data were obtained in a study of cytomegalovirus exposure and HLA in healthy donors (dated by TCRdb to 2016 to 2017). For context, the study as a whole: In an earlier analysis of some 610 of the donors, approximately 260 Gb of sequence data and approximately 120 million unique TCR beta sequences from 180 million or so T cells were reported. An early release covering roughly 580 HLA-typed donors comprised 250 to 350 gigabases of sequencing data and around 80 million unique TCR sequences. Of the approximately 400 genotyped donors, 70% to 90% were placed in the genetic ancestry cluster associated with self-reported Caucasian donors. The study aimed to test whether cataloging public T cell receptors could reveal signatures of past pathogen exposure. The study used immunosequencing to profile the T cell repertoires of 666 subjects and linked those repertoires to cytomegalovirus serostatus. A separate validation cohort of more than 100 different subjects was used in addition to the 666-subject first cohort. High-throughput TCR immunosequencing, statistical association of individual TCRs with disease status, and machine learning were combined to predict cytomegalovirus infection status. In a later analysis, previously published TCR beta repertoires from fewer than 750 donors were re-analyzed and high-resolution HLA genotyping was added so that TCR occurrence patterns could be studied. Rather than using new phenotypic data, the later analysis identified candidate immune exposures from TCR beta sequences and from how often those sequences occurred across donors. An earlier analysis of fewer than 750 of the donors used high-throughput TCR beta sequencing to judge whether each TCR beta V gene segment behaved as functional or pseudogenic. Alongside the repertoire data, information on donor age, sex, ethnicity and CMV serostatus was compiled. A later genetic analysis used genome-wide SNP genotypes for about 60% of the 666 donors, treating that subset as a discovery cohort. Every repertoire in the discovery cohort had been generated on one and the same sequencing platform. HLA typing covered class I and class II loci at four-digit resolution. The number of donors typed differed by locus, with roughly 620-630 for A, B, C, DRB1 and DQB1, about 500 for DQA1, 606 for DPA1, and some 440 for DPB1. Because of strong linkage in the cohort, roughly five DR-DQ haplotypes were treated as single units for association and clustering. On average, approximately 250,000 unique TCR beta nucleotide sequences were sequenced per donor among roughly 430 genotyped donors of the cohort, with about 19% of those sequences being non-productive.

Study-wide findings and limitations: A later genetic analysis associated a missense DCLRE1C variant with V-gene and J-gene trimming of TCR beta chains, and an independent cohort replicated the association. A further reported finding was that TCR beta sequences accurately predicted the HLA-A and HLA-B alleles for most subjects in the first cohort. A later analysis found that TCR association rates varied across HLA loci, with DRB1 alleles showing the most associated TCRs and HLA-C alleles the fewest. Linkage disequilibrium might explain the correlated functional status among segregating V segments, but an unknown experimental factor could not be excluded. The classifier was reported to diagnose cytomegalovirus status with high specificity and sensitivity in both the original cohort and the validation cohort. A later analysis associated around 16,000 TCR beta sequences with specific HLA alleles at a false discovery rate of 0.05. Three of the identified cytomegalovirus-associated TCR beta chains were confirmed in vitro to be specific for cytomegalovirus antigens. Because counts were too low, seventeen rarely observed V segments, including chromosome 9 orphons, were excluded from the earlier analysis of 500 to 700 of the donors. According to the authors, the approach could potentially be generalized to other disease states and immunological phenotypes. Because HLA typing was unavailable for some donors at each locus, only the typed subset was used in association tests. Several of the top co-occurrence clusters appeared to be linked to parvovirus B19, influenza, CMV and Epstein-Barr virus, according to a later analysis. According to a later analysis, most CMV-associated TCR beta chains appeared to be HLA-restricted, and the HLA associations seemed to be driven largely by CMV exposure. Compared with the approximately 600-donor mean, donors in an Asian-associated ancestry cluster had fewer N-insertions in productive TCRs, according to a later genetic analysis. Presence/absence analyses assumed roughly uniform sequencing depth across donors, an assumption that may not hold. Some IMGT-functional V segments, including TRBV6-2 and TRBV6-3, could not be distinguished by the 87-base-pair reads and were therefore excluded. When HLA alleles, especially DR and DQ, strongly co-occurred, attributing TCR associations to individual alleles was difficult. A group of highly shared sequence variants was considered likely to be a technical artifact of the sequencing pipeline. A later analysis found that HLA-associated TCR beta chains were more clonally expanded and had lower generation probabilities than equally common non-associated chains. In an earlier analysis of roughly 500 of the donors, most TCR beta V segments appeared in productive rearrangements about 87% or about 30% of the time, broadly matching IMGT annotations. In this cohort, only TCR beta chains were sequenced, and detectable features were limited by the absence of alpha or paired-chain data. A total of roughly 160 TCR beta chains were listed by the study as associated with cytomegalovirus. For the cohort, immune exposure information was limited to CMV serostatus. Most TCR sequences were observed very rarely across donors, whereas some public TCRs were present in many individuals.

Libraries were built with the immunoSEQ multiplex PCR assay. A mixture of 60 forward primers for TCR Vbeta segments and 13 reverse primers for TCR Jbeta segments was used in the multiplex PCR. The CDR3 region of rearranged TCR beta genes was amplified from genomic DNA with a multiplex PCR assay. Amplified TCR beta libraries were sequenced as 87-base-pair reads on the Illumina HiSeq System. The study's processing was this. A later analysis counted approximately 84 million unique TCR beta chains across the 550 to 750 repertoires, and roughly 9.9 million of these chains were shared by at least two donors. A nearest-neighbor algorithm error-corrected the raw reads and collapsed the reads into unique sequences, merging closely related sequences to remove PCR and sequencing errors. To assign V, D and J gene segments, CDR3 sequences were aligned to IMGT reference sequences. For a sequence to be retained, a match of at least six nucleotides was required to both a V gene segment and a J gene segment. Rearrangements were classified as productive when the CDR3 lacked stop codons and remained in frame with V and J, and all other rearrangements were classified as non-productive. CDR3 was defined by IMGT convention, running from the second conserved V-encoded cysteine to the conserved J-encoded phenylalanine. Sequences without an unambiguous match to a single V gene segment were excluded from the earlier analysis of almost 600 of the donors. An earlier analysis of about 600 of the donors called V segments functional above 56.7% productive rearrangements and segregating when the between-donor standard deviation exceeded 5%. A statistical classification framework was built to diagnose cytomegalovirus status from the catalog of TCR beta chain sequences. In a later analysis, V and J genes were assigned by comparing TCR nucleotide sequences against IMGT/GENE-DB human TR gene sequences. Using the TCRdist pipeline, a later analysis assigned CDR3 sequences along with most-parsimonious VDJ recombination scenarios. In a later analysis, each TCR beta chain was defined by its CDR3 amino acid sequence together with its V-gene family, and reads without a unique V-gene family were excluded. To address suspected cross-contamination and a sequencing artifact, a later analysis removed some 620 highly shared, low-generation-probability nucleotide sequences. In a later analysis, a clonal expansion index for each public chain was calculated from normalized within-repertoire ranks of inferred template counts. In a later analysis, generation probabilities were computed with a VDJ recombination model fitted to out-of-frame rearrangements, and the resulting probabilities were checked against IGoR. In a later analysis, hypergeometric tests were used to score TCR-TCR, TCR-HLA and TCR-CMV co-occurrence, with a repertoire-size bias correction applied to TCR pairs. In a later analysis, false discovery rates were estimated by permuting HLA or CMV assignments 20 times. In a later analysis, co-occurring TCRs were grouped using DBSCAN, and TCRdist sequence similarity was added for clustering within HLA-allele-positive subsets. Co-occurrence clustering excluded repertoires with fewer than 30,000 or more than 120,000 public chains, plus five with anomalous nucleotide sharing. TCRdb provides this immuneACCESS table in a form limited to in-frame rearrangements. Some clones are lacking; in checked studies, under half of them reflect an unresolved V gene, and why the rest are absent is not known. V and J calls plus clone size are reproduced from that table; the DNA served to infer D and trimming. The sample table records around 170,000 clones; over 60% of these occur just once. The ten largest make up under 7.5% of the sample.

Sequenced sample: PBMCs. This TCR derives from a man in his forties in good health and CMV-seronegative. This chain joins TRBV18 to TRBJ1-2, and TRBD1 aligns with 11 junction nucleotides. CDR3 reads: CASSPGQGAIGYTF. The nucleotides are TGTGCCAGCTCACCAGGACAGGGGGCGATCGGCTACACCTTC.